This T cell receptor (beta chain) is drawn from a study of CD8+ T cells in alopecia areata. The sequencing template was cDNA reverse transcribed from extracted RNA. Libraries were prepared by immunoSEQ multiplex PCR; TCRdb keeps only in-frame clonotypes and omits some of them. The sample lists 270,000 or so clones; 58% were seen once. The V and J ends lost 3 bases and 11 bases respectively, with 13 bases between them. In germline, CDR1 is GTSNPN, CDR2 SVGIG (reference sequence). This CDR3 has 11 amino acids. Treatment here: oral pan-JAK inhibitor, 5-10 mg twice daily. Alopecia areata patients gave lesional scalp punch biopsies and peripheral blood samples. Both CD4+ and CD8+ T cells were separated by sorting PBMCs. This clone has only a few counts. Its antigen remains unknown. Whole-study results and caveats: Tofacitinib significantly brought down scalp clonality and expanded CD8+ clones among top 100.

The rearrangement links TRBV30 to TRBJ1-1; TRBD1 might be the D (5 bases). The receptor was derived from a human donor with alopecia areata. This material consisted of CD4+ T cells sorted from blood, taken at week 24, from a patient treated with tofacitinib. The CDR3 DNA is TGTGCCTGGAGGGGGCCCGGGTTGGCTTTCTTT. Protein sequence: CAWRGPGLAFF.